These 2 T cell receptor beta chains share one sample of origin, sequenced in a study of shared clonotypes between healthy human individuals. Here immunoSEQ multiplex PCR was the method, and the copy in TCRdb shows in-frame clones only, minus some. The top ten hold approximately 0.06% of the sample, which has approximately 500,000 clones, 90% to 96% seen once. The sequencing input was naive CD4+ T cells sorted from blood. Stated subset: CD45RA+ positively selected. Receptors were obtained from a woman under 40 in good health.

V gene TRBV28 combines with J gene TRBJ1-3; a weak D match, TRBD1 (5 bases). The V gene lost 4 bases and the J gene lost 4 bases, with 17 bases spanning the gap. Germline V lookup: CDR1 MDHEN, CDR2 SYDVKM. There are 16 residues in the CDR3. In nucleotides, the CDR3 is TGTGCCAGCAGTTCTACTTTGGGGGGTTTAGGAAACACCATATATTTT. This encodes CASSSTLGGLGNTIYF.

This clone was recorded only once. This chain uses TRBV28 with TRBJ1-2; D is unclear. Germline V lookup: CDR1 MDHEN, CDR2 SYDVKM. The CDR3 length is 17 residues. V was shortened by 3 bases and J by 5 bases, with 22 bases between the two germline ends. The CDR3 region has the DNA TGTGCCAGCAGTTTCTATGGGGTTCCCGCGGGTGGGTATGGCTACACCTTC. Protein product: CASSFYGVPAGGYGYTF.